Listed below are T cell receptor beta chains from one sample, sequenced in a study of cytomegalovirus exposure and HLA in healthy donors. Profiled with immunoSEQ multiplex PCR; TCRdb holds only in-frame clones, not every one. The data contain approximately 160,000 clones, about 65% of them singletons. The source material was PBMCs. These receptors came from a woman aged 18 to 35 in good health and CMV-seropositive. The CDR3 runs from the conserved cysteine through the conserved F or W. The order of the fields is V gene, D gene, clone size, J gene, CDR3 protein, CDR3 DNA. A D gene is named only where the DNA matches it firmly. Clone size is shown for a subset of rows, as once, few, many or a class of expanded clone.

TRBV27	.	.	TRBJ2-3	CASGWTRASTDTQYF	TGTGCCAGCGGGTGGACTCGAGCGAGCACAGATACGCAGTATTTT
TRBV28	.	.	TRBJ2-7	CASSLEDGGYEQYF	TGTGCCAGCAGTTTGGAGGACGGGGGCTACGAGCAGTACTTC
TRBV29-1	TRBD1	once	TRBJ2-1	CSVERDRGQNEQFF	TGCAGCGTTGAACGGGACAGGGGGCAAAATGAGCAGTTCTTC
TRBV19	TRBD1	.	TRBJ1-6	CASSDPPPTGPNSPLHF	TGTGCCAGTAGTGACCCGCCCCCGACAGGGCCCAATTCACCCCTCCACTTT
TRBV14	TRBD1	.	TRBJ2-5	CASSQETGWETQYF	TGTGCCAGCAGCCAAGAGACAGGGTGGGAGACCCAGTACTTC
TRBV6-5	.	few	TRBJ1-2	CASSYLTGNYGYTF	TGTGCCAGCAGTTACTTGACAGGAAACTATGGCTACACCTTC
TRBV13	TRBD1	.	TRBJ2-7	CASRPGQGTYEQYF	TGTGCCAGCAGACCGGGACAGGGTACCTACGAGCAGTACTTC
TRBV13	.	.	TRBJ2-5	CASSLAGAETQYF	TGTGCCAGCAGCTTAGCGGGAGCGGAGACCCAGTACTTC
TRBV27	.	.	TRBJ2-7	CASSTRRAYEQYF	TGTGCCAGCAGTACCCGACGGGCCTACGAGCAGTACTTC
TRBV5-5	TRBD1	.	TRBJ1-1	CASSGTGQGMNTEAFF	TGTGCCAGCAGCGGGACAGGACAGGGAATGAACACTGAAGCTTTCTTT
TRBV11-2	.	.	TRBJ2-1	CASSLDVEQFF	TGTGCCAGCAGCTTAGACGTTGAGCAGTTCTTC
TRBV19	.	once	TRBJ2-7	CASSPDRERSYEQYF	TGTGCCAGTAGTCCGGACAGAGAGAGGTCTTACGAGCAGTACTTC
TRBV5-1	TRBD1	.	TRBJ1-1	CASSLGQRNTEAFF	TGCGCCAGCAGCCTGGGACAGCGAAACACTGAAGCTTTCTTT
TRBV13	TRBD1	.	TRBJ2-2	CASSSFYQPTGETGELFF	TGTGCCAGCAGCTCATTCTACCAACCTACAGGGGAGACCGGGGAGCTGTTTTTT
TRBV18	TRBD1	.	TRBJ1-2	CASSPRSATGDYGYTF	TGTGCCAGCTCACCACGATCGGCGACAGGGGACTATGGCTACACCTTC
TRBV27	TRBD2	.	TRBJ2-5	CASSPRTSGSQETQYF	TGTGCCAGCAGTCCTCGGACTAGCGGGAGCCAAGAGACCCAGTACTTC
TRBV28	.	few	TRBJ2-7	CASSAPGGRLLGHEQYF	TGTGCCAGCAGTGCCCCGGGGGGCCGTCTTCTAGGCCACGAGCAGTACTTC
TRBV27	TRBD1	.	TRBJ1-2	CASSLTGDRGDGYTF	TGTGCCAGCAGTTTGACCGGGGACAGGGGAGATGGCTACACCTTC
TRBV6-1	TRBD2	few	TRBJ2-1	CAGSSGRALGNEQFF	TGTGCCGGCAGTAGCGGGAGGGCCTTAGGCAATGAGCAGTTCTTC
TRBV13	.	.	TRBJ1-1	CATGAYTEAFF	TGTGCCACTGGGGCCTACACTGAAGCTTTCTTT
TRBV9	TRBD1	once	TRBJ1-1	CASSVAWGTAEAFF	TGTGCCAGCAGCGTAGCTTGGGGGACAGCTGAAGCTTTCTTT
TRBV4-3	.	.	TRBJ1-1	CASSQDRRVYTEAFF	TGCGCCAGCAGCCAAGATCGTCGGGTATATACTGAAGCTTTCTTT
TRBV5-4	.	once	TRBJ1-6	CASSLRTNNSPLHF	TGTGCCAGCAGCTTAAGGACAAATAATTCACCCCTCCACTTT
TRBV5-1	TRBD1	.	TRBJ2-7	CASSPRQGTPYEQYF	TGCGCCAGCAGCCCCCGACAGGGGACTCCCTACGAGCAGTACTTC
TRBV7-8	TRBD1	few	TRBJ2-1	CASSSRQGGTYNEQFF	TGTGCCAGCAGCTCTCGACAGGGGGGAACCTACAATGAGCAGTTCTTC
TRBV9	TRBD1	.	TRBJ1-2	CASSPRQGEYFNYGYTF	TGTGCCAGCAGCCCACGACAGGGGGAATACTTTAACTATGGCTACACCTTC
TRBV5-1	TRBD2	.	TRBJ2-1	CASSFMTSGSTYEQFF	TGCGCCAGCAGCTTTATGACTAGCGGGAGCACGTATGAGCAGTTCTTC
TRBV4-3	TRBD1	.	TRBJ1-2	CASSPSLRDRDSYGYTF	TGCGCCAGCAGTCCCTCACTCAGGGACAGGGACTCCTATGGCTACACCTTC
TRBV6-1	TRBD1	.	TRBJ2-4	CASSEGSGTGVGIQYF	TGTGCCAGCAGTGAAGGGTCCGGGACAGGGGTAGGCATTCAGTACTTC